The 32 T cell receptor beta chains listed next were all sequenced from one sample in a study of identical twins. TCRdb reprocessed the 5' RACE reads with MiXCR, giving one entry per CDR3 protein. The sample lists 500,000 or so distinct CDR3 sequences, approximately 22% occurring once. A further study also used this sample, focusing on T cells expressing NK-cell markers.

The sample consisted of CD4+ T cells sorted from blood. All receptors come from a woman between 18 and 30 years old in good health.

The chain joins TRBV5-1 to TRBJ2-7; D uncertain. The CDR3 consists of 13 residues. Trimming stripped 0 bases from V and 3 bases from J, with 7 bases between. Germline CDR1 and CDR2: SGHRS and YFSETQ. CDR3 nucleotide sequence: TGCGCCAGCAGCTTGGGCGAGTTCTACGAGCAGTACTTC. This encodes CASSLGEFYEQYF.

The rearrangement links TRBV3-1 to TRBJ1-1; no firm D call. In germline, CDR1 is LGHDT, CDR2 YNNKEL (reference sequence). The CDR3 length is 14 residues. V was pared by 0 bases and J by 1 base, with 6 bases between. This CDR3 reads CASSQDHKNTEAFF. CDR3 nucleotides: TGTGCCAGCAGCCAAGATCATAAGAACACTGAAGCTTTCTTT.

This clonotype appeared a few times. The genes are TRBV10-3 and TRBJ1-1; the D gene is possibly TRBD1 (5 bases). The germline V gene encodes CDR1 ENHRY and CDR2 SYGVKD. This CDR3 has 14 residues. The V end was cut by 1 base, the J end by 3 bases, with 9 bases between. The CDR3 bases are TGTGCCATCAGTGAGTGGGGCCCGGACACTGAAGCTTTCTTT. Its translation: CAISEWGPDTEAFF.

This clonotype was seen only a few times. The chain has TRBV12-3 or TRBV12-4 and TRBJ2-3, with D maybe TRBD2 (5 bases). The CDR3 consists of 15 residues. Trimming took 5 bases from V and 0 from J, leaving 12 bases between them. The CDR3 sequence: CASSPRRASTDTQYF. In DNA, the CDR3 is TGTGCCAGCAGTCCTCGGCGGGCTAGCACAGATACGCAGTATTTT.

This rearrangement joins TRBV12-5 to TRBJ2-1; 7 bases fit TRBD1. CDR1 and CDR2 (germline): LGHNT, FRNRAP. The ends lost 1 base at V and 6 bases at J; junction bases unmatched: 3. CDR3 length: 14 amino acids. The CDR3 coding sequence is TGTGCTAGTGGTTTGGGGGACAGCCCCAATGAGCAGTTCTTC. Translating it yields CASGLGDSPNEQFF.

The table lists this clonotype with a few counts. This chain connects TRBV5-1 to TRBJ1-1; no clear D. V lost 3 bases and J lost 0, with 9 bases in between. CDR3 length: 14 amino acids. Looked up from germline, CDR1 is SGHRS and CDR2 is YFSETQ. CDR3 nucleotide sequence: TGCGCCAGCAGCTCCCAAGCCTTGAACACTGAAGCTTTCTTT. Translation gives CASSSQALNTEAFF.

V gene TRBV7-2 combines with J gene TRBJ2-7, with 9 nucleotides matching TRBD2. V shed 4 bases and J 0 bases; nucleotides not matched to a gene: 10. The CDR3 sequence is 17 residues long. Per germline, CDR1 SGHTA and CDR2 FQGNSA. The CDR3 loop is CASSSRKTSGASYEQYF. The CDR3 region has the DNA TGTGCCAGCAGCTCGAGAAAGACTAGCGGAGCCTCCTACGAGCAGTACTTC.

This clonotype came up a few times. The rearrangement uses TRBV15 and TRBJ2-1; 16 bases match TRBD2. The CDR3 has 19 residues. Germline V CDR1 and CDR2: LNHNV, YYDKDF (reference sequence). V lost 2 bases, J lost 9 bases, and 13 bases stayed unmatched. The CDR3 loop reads CATSRSPGLAGGWVAEQFF. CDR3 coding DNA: TGTGCCACCAGCAGATCCCCGGGACTAGCGGGAGGGTGGGTGGCTGAGCAGTTCTTC. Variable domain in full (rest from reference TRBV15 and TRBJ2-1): DAMVIQNPRYQVTQFGKPVTLSCSQTLNHNVMYWYQQKSSQAPKLLFHYYDKDFNNEADTPDNFQSRRPNTSFCFLDIRSPGLGDTAMYLCATSRSPGLAGGWVAEQFFGPGTRLTVL.

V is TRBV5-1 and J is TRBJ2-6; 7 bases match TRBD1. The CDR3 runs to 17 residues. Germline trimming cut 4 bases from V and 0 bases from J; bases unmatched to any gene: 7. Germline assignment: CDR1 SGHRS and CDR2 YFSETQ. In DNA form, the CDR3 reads TGCGCCAGCAGCAACGGACAGGTTAGCTCTGGGGCCAACGTCCTGACTTTC. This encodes CASSNGQVSSGANVLTF.

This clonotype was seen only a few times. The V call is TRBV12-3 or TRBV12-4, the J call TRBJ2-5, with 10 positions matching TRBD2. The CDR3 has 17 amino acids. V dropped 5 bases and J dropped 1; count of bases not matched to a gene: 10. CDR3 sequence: CASSPSLRTSGQETQYF. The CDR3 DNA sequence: TGTGCCAGCAGTCCATCTCTTCGGACTAGCGGCCAAGAGACCCAGTACTTC.

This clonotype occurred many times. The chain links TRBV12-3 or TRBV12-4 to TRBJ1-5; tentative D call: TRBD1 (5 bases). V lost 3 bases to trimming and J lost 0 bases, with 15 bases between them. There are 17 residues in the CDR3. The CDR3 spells CASSFGGQAYSNQPQHF. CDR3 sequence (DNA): TGTGCCAGCAGTTTCGGGGGTCAGGCATATAGCAATCAGCCCCAGCATTTT.

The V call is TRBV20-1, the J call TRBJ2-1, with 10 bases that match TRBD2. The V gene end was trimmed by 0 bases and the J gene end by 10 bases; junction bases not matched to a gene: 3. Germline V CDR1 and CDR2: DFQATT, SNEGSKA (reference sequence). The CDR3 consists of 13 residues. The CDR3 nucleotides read TGCAGTGCTAGAGACCTTAGCGGGGGGGAGCAGTTCTTC. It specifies CSARDLSGGEQFF.

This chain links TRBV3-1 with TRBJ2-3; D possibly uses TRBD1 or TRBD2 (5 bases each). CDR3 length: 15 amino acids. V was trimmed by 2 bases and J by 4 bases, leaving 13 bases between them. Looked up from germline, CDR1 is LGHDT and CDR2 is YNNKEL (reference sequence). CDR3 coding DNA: TGTGCCAGCAGCCAATTCGGGACCGGGGCAGATACGCAGTATTTT. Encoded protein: CASSQFGTGADTQYF.

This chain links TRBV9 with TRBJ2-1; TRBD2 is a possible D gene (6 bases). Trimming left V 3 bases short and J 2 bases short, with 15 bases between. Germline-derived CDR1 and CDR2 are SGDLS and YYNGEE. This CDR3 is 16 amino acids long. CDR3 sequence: CASSGSSDRTYNEQFF. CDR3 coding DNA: TGTGCCAGCAGCGGATCTAGCGATCGAACCTACAATGAGCAGTTCTTC.

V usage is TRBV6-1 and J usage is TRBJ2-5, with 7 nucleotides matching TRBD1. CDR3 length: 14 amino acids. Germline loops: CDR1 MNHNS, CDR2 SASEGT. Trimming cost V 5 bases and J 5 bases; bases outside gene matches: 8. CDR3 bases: TGTGCCAGCAGTCCGGGACAGTATGTGGAGACCCAGTACTTC. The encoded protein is CASSPGQYVETQYF.

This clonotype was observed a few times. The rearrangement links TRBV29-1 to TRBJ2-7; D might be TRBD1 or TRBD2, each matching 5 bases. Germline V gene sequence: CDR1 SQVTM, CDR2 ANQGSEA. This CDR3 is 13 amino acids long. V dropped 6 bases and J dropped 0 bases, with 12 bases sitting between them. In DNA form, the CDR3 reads TGCAGCGTGGTTGGGGACCACTCCTACGAGCAGTACTTC. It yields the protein CSVVGDHSYEQYF.

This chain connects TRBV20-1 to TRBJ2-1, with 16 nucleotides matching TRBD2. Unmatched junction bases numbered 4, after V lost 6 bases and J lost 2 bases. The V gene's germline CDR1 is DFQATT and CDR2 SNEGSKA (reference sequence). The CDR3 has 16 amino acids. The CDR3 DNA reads TGCAGTGCGCCCGGGACTAGCGGGGGGGCCTACAATGAGCAGTTCTTC. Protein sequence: CSAPGTSGGAYNEQFF.

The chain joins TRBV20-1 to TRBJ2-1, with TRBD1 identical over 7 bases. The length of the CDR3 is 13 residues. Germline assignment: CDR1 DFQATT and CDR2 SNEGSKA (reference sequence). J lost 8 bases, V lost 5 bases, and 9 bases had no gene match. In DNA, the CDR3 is TGCAGTGCTTCTAGAACAGGGGAAGATGAGCAGTTCTTC. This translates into CSASRTGEDEQFF.

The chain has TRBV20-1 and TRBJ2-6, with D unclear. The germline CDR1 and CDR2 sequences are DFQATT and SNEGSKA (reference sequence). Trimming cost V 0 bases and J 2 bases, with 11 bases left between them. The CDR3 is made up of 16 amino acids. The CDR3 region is CSARDPRRAGANVLTF. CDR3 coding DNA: TGCAGTGCTAGAGACCCTCGTCGTGCTGGGGCCAACGTCCTGACTTTC.

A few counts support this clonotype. The DNA of the CDR3 is TGCGCCAGCAGTGCGCCGGGACAGGGGTTAAAGCAGTACTTC. It codes for CASSAPGQGLKQYF. The V and J genes are TRBV4-1 and TRBJ2-7, with 10 bases aligning to TRBD1. CDR1 is MGHRA, CDR2 YSYEKL, per germline. The CDR3 consists of 14 residues. Germline trimming cut 6 bases from V and 8 bases from J; bases unmatched to any gene: 10.

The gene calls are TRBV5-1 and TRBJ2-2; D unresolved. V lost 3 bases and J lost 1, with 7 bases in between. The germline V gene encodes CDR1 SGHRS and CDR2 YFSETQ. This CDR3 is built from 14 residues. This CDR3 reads CASSWQVNTGELFF. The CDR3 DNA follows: TGCGCCAGCAGCTGGCAGGTGAACACCGGGGAGCTGTTTTTT.

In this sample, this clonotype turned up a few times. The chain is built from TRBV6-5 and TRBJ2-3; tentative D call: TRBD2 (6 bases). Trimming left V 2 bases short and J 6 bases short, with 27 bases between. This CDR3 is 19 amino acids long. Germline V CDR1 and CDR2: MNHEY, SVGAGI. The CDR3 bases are TGTGCCAGCAGTTACCCGAATCGGGGGAGAAAGAGGCGTGACGATACGCAGTATTTT. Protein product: CASSYPNRGRKRRDDTQYF.

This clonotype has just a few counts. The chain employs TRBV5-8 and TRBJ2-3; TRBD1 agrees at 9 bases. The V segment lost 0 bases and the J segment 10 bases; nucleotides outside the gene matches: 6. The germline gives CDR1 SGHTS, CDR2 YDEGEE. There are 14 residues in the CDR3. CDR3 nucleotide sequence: TGTGCCAGCAGCTTGGCGGGACAGGGCGAGGCGCAGTATTTT. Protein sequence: CASSLAGQGEAQYF.

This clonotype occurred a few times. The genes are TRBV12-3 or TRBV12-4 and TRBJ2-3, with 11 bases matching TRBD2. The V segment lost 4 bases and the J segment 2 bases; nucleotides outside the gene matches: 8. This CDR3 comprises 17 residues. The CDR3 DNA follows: TGTGCCAGCAGTTCCCCATCTAGCGGGAGGCTCACAGATACGCAGTATTTT. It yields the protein CASSSPSSGRLTDTQYF.

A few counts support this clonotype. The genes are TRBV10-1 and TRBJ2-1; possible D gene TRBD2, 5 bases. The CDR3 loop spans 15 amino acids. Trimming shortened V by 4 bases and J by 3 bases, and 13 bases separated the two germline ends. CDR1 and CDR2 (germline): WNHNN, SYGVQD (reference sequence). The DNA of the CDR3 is TGCGCCAGCAGTGCGGCCAGCGGAAGCTACAATGAGCAGTTCTTC. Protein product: CASSAASGSYNEQFF.

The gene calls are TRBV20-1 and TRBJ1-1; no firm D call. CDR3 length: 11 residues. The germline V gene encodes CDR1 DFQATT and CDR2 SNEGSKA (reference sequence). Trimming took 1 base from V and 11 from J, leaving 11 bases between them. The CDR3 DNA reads TGCAGTGCTAGAGGAGGCCCGGTCGCTTTCTTT. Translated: CSARGGPVAFF.

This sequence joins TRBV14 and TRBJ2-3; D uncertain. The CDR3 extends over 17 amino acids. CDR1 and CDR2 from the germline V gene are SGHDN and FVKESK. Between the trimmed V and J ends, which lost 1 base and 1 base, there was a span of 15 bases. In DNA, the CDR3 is TGTGCCAGCAGCCAAGGGATCTATCTACAAGGCACAGATACGCAGTATTTT. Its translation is CASSQGIYLQGTDTQYF.

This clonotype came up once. CDR3 sequence (DNA): TGTGCCAGCAGGGAGGGGGTCATATATGGCTACACCTTC. Its translation is CASREGVIYGYTF. V usage is TRBV28 and J usage is TRBJ1-2; D may be TRBD1 (6 bases). Germline CDR1 MDHEN, CDR2 SYDVKM. The germline V and J ends were trimmed by 6 bases and 5 bases, with 13 bases remaining between them. The CDR3 runs to 13 residues.

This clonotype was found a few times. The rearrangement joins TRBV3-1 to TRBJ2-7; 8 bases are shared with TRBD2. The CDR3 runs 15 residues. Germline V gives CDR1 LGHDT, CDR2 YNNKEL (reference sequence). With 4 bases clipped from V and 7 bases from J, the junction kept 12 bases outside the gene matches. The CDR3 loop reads CASSLTGTSFREQYF. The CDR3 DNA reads TGTGCCAGCAGCCTAACCGGGACTAGTTTTCGGGAGCAGTACTTC.

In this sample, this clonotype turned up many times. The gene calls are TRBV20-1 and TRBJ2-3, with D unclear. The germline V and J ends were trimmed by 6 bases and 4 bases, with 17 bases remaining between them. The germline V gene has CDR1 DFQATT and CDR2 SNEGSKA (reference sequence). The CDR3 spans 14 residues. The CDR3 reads CSALTSTVADTQYF. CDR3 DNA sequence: TGCAGTGCCCTAACCAGCACGGTGGCAGATACGCAGTATTTT.

The CDR3 spells CSAREAGESYNEQFF. The CDR3 DNA reads as TGCAGTGCTAGAGAGGCGGGAGAATCCTACAATGAGCAGTTCTTC. The J gene is TRBJ2-1, the V gene TRBV20-1, with 7 bases fitting TRBD2. V lost 0 bases and J lost 1; bases outside the gene matches: 3. This CDR3 contains 15 residues. Germline V gives CDR1 DFQATT, CDR2 SNEGSKA (reference sequence).

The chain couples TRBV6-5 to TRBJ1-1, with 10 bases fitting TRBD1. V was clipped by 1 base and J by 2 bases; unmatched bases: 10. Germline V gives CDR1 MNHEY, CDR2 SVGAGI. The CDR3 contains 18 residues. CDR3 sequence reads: CASSYFRDRGRRNTEAFF. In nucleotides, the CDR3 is TGTGCCAGCAGTTACTTCAGGGACAGGGGTAGGAGAAACACTGAAGCTTTCTTT.